These 6 T cell receptor beta chains came from one sample sequenced in a study of shared clonotypes between healthy human individuals. Data came from immunoSEQ multiplex PCR; TCRdb stores just in-frame clones and leaves some out. The sample includes more than 400,000 clones, 90% to 96% seen only once; the top ten take about 0.059%. Sequencing was done on a sample of naive CD4+ T cells sorted from blood. Subset described: CD45RA+ positively selected. Receptors originate from a woman in her twenties or thirties in good health.

The chain employs TRBV6-5 and TRBJ1-1, with D possibly being TRBD1 (6 bases). Germline V gene data show CDR1 as MNHEY and CDR2 as SVGAGI. This CDR3 is 15 amino acids long. The V end lost 5 bases, the J end lost 4 bases, and 17 bases lay between the germline ends. The CDR3, as DNA: TGTGCCAGCAGTCCACGCGGGGGGGCAACCACTGAAGCTTTCTTT. Protein: CASSPRGGATTEAFF.

The chain links TRBV7-9 to TRBJ2-5; 15 bases fit TRBD2. Germline V gene lookup returns CDR1 SEHNR and CDR2 FQNEAQ (reference sequence). V trimming: 5 bases; J trimming: 2 bases; junction bases outside the gene matches: 6. The CDR3 loop spans 17 amino acids. The CDR3 DNA reads TGTGCCAGCAGCCCATATGGGACTAGCGGGAGGCAAGAGACCCAGTACTTC. Amino acid sequence: CASSPYGTSGRQETQYF.

The chain recombines TRBV7-9 with TRBJ1-5; no clear D gene. This CDR3 spans 15 amino acids. V was cut by 1 base and J by 2 bases, with 9 bases left in between. Looked up from germline, CDR1 is SEHNR and CDR2 is FQNEAQ (reference sequence). This chain's CDR3 is CASSLGTTGNQPQHF. Here the CDR3 DNA reads TGTGCCAGCAGCTTAGGGACGACGGGCAATCAGCCCCAGCATTTT.

CDR3 in amino acids: CAWSVGGFQDGYTF. For the CDR3, the DNA is TGTGCCTGGAGTGTAGGAGGGTTTCAAGATGGCTACACCTTC. The chain joins TRBV30 to TRBJ1-2; D gene ambiguous. CDR1 and CDR2 from the germline V gene are GTSNPN and SVGIG (reference sequence). The length of the CDR3 is 14 residues. With 0 bases removed from V and 6 bases from J, the gap between germline ends came to 14 bases.

This chain links TRBV6-1 with TRBJ1-2, with D hard to call. This CDR3 has 14 residues. CDR1 and CDR2 from the germline V gene are MNHNS and SASEGT. The V end was cut by 3 bases, the J end by 3 bases, with 11 bases between. CDR3 sequence reads: CASSEPTWHYGYTF. As DNA, the CDR3 is TGTGCCAGCAGTGAGCCGACATGGCACTATGGCTACACCTTC.

The chain uses TRBV7-9 and TRBJ1-1; D not resolved. V lost 5 bases and J 1 base, leaving 11 bases between the germline ends. Per the germline V gene, CDR1 is SEHNR and CDR2 is FQNEAQ (reference sequence). This CDR3 comprises 14 residues. The chain's CDR3 is CASSPRVSNTEAFF. Written as DNA, the CDR3 is TGTGCCAGCAGCCCCCGAGTGTCGAACACTGAAGCTTTCTTT.